This entry lists 10 T cell receptor beta chains sequenced from one sample in a study of blood T cell repertoires in COVID-19. Here immunoSEQ multiplex PCR was the method, and the copy in TCRdb shows in-frame clones only, minus some. The sample yields 350,000 to 450,000 clones, 89% seen once. The sequenced material came from peripheral blood. The receptors here all came from a woman between 35 and 50 years old with COVID-19, enrolled during active disease.

V usage is TRBV5-6 and J usage is TRBJ2-7; D is perhaps TRBD2 (5 bases). The CDR3 is 14 residues long. Trimming removed 0 bases at V and 1 base at J, with 8 bases between. Germline V CDR1 and CDR2: SGHDT, YYEEEE. CDR3 in amino acids: CASSLVPGSYEQYF. CDR3 nucleotides: TGTGCCAGCAGCTTGGTACCGGGGTCCTACGAGCAGTACTTC.

The genes are TRBV27 and TRBJ1-1; D is perhaps TRBD1 (5 bases). Trimming left V 0 bases short and J 0 bases short, with 11 bases between. The CDR3 is 16 residues long. The germline V gene has CDR1 MNHEY and CDR2 SMNVEV (reference sequence). Written as DNA, the CDR3 is TGTGCCAGCAGTTTATCCCCCGACAGTTTGAACACTGAAGCTTTCTTT. Its translation is CASSLSPDSLNTEAFF.

The chain joins TRBV6-5 to TRBJ2-5; a possible D gene is TRBD1 (5 bases). CDR3 size: 14 residues. From germline, CDR1 is MNHEY and CDR2 SVGAGI. V dropped 0 bases and J dropped 2 bases, with 7 bases sitting between them. CDR3 protein: CASSYSAGQETQYF. In nucleotides, the CDR3 is TGTGCCAGCAGTTACTCGGCAGGGCAAGAGACCCAGTACTTC.

This chain connects TRBV5-6 to TRBJ2-5; D possibly corresponds to TRBD2 (6 bases). Germline values: CDR1 SGHDT, CDR2 YYEEEE. The ends were cut back, 6 bases at V and 2 bases at J, with 14 bases in the middle. The CDR3 is 14 residues long. The CDR3 DNA is TGTGCCAGCACCGTTAGGACTACACAAGAGACCCAGTACTTC. This translates into CASTVRTTQETQYF. Based on the CDR3 plus reference TRBV5-6 and TRBJ2-5, the full variable domain is DAGVTQSPTHLIKTRGQQVTLRCSPKSGHDTVSWYQQALGQGPQFIFQYYEEEERQRGNFPDRFSGHQFPNYSSELNVNALLLGDSALYLCASTVRTTQETQYFGPGTRLLVL.

CDR3 amino acids: CASSLGAGLNSPLHF. The CDR3 DNA reads as TGTGCCAGCAGCTTAGGGGCAGGGCTAAATTCACCCCTCCACTTT. The rearrangement uses TRBV13 and TRBJ1-6, with D maybe TRBD1 (5 bases). Trimming took off 0 bases at V and 7 bases at J, with 10 bases between the two ends. The V gene's germline CDR1 is PRHDT and CDR2 FYEKMQ (reference sequence). The CDR3 extends over 15 amino acids.

Only a few counts were recorded for this clone. This chain links TRBV4-2 with TRBJ1-3; 7 bases are a match to TRBD1. Germline V CDR1 and CDR2: LGHNA, YNFKEQ. The CDR3 is 16 residues long. The V gene end was trimmed by 2 bases and the J gene end by 0 bases; junction bases not matched to a gene: 4. The CDR3 DNA is TGTGCCAGCAGCCAAACTACAGGGGACTCTGGAAACACCATATATTTT. Amino acid sequence: CASSQTTGDSGNTIYF.

The V call is TRBV12-5, the J call TRBJ2-1; TRBD2 agrees at 8 bases. Germline V lookup: CDR1 LGHNT, CDR2 FRNRAP. V was clipped by 6 bases and J by 4 bases; unmatched bases: 5. The CDR3 loop spans 14 amino acids. The CDR3 loop reads CASGTSGLYNEQFF. CDR3 DNA sequence: TGTGCTAGTGGCACTAGCGGTTTATACAATGAGCAGTTCTTC.

V gene TRBV6-2 or TRBV6-3 combines with J gene TRBJ2-6, with unresolved D. Germline-derived CDR1 and CDR2 are MNHEY and SVGEGT. Trimming took 6 bases from V and 1 from J, leaving 16 bases between them. This CDR3 is built from 17 residues. This chain's CDR3 is CASSQNLLLSGANVLTF. In nucleotides, the CDR3 is TGTGCCAGCAGCCAAAACCTACTCCTATCTGGGGCCAACGTCCTGACTTTC.

This rearrangement joins TRBV30 to TRBJ1-5; D unclear. V was shortened by 0 bases and J by 5 bases, with 8 bases between the two germline ends. Per the germline V gene, CDR1 is GTSNPN and CDR2 is SVGIG (reference sequence). The CDR3 is 13 amino acids. CDR3 amino acids: CAWSVLRDQPQHF. The CDR3 bases are TGTGCCTGGAGTGTACTGAGGGATCAGCCCCAGCATTTT.

The chain is built from TRBV10-3 and TRBJ2-1, with 8 nucleotides matching TRBD1. The germline V gene has CDR1 ENHRY and CDR2 SYGVKD. With V trimmed by 2 bases and J by 16 bases, 10 bases remained unmatched. The CDR3 sequence is 13 residues long. The CDR3 DNA is TGTGCCATCAGTGAGCGAGGGACAGGACGTCAATTCTTC. Its translation: CAISERGTGRQFF.